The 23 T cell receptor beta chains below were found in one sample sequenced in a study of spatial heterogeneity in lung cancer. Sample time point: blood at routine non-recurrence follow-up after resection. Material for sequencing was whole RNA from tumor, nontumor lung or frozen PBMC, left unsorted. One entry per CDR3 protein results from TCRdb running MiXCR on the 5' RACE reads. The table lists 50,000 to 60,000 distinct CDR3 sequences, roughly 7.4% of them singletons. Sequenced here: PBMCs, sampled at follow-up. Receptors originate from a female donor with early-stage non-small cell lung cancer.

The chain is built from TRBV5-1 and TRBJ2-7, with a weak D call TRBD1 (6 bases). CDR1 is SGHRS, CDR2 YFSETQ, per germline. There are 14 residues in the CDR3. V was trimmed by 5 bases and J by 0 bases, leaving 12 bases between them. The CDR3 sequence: CASRARTDSYEQYF. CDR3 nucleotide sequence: TGCGCCAGCAGGGCAAGGACAGACTCCTACGAGCAGTACTTC.

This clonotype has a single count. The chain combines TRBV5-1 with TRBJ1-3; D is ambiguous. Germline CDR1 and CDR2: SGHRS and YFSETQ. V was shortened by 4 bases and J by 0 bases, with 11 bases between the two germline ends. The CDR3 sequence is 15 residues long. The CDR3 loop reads CASSGGRTSGNTIYF. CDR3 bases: TGCGCCAGCAGCGGCGGACGGACCTCTGGAAACACCATATATTTT.

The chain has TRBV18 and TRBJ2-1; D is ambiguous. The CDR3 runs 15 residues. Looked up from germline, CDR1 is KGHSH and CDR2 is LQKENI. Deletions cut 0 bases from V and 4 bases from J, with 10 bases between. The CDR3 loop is CASSPPIGIYNEQFF. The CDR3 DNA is TGTGCCAGCTCACCACCTATTGGGATTTACAATGAGCAGTTCTTC.

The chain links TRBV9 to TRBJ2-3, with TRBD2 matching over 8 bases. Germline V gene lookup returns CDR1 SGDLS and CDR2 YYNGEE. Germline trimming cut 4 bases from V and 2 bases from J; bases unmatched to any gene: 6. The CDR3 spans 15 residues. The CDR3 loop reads CASSFAGGTTDTQYF. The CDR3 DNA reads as TGTGCCAGCAGCTTCGCGGGGGGAACCACAGATACGCAGTATTTT. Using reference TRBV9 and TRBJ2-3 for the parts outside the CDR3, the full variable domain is DSGVTQTPKHLITATGQRVTLRCSPRSGDLSVYWYQQSLDQGLQFLIQYYNGEERAKGNILERFSAQQFPDLHSELNLSSLELGDSALYFCASSFAGGTTDTQYFGPGTRLTVL.

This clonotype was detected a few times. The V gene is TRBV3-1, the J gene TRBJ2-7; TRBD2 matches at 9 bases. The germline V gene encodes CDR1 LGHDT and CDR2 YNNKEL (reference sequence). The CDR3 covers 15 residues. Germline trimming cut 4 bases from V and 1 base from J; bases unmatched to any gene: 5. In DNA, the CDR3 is TGTGCCAGCAGCCCGCCGGGACTAGCATCCTACGAGCAGTACTTC. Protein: CASSPPGLASYEQYF.

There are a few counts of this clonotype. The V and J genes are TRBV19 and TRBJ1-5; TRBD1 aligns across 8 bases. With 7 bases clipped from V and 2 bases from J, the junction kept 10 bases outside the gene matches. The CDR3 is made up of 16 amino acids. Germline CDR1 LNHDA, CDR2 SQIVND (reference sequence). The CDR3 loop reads CASTLINRGGNQPQHF. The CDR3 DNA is TGTGCCAGTACCCTTATTAACAGGGGGGGCAATCAGCCCCAGCATTTT.

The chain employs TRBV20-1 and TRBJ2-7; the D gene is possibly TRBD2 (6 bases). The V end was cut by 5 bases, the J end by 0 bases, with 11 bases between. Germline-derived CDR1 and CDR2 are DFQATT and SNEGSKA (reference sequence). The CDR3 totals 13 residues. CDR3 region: CSAQSGPSYEQYF. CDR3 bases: TGCAGTGCTCAAAGCGGGCCCTCCTACGAGCAGTACTTC.

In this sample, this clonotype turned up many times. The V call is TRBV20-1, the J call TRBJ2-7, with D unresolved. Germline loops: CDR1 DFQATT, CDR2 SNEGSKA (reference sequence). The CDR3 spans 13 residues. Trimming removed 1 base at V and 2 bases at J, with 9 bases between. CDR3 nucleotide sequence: TGCAGTGCTAGAGGTAACAGTGCCTACGAGCAGTACTTC. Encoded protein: CSARGNSAYEQYF.

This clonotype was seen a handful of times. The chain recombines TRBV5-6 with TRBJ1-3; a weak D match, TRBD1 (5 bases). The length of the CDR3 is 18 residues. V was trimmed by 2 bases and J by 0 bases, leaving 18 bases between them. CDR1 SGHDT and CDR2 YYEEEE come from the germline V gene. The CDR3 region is CASSLRPGPSRSGNTIYF. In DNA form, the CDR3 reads TGTGCCAGCAGCTTACGACCGGGACCCTCACGCTCTGGAAACACCATATATTTT.

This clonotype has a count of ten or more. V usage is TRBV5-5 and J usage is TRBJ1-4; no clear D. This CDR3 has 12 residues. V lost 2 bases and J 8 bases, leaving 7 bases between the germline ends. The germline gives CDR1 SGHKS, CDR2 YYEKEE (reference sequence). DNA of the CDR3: TGTGCCAGCAGCTTTCCGCGGGAAAAACTGTTTTTT. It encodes CASSFPREKLFF.

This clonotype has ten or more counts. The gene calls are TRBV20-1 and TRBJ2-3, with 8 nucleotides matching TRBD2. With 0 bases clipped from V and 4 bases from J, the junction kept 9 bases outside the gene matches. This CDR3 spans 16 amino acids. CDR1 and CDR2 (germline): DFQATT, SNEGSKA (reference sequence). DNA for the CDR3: TGCAGTGCTAGAGATCACGGGGGGGGCCTATCAGATACGCAGTATTTT. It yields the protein CSARDHGGGLSDTQYF.

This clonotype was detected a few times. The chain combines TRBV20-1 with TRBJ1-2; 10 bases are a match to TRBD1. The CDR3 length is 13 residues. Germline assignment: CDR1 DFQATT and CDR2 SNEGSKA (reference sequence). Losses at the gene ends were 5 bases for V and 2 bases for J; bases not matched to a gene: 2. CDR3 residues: CSAGDRGNYGYTF. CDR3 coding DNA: TGCAGTGCTGGGGACAGGGGAAACTATGGCTACACCTTC.

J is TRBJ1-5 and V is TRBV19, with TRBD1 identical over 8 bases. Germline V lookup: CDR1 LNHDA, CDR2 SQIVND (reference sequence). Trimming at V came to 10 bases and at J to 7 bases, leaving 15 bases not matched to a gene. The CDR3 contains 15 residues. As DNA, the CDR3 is TGTGCCACCACGGGATACGACAGGGGTGGACAGCCCCAGCATTTT. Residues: CATTGYDRGGQPQHF. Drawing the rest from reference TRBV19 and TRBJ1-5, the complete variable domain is DGGITQSPKYLFRKEGQNVTLSCEQNLNHDAMYWYRQDPGQGLRLIYYSQIVNDFQKGDIAEGYSVSREKKESFPLTVTSAQKNPTAFYLCATTGYDRGGQPQHFGDGTRLSIL.

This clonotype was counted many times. The CDR3 DNA reads as TGCAGTGCTAGAGAGAGGGTACAATCACCCCTCCACTTT. It is translated as CSARERVQSPLHF. J is TRBJ1-6 and V is TRBV20-1; D remains unclear. Trimming left V 0 bases short and J 10 bases short, with 10 bases between. Germline V gives CDR1 DFQATT, CDR2 SNEGSKA (reference sequence). The CDR3 is 13 residues long.

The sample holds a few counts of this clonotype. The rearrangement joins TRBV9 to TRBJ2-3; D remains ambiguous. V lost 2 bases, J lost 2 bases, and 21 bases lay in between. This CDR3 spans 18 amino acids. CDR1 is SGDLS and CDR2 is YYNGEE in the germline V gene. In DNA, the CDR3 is TGTGCCAGCAGCGTTTTCCCCACCCTCGATCGTGACACAGATACGCAGTATTTT. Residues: CASSVFPTLDRDTDTQYF.

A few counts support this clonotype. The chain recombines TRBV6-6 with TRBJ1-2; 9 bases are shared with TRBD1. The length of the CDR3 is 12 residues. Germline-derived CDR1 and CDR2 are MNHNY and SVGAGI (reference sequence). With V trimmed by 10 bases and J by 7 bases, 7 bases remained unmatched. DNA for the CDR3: TGTGCCACCGAAACAGGGGGCCGTGGCTACACCTTC. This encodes CATETGGRGYTF.

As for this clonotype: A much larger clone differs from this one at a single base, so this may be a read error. The CDR3 loop is CVSSRQMDTQYF. The CDR3 coding sequence is TGTGTCAGCAGTCGACAGATGGATACGCAGTATTTT. V and J are TRBV12-3 or TRBV12-4 and TRBJ2-3, with a tentative D call TRBD1 (5 bases). The CDR3 covers 12 residues.

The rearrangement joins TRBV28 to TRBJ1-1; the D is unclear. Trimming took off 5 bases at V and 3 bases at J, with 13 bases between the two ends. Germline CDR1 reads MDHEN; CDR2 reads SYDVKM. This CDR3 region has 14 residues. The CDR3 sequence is CASSEAPWDTEAFF. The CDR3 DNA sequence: TGTGCCAGCAGTGAGGCCCCGTGGGACACTGAAGCTTTCTTT. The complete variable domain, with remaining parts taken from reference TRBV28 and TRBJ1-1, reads DVKVTQSSRYLVKRTGEKVFLECVQDMDHENMFWYRQDPGLGLRLIYFSYDVKMKEKGDIPEGYSVSREKKERFSLILESASTNQTSMYLCASSEAPWDTEAFFGQGTRLTVV.

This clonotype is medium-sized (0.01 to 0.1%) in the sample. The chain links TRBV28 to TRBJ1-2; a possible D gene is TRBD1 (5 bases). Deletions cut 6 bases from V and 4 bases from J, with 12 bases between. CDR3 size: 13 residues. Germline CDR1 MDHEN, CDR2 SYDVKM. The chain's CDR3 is CASRTGTLYGYTF. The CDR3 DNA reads TGTGCCAGCAGAACCGGGACTCTCTATGGCTACACCTTC.

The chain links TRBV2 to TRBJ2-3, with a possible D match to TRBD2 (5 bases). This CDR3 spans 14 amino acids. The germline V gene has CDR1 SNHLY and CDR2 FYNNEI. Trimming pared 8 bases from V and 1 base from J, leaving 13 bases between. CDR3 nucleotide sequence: TGTGCCAGCCACCCTGAAGCGGGCACAGATACGCAGTATTTT. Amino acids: CASHPEAGTDTQYF.

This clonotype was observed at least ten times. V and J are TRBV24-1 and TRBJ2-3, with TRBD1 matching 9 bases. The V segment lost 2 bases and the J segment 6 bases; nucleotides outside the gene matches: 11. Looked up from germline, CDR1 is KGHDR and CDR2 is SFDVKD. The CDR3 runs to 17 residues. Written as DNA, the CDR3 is TGTGCCACCAGTGATTCCCGGACAGGGGCCCGTCTGGATACGCAGTATTTT. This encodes CATSDSRTGARLDTQYF.

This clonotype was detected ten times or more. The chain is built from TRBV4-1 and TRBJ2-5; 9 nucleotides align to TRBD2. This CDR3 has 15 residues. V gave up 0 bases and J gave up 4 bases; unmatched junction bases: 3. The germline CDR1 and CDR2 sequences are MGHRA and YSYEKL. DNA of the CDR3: TGCGCCAGCAGCCAAGAGCGGGGGGGCTTAGAGACCCAGTACTTC. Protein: CASSQERGGLETQYF.

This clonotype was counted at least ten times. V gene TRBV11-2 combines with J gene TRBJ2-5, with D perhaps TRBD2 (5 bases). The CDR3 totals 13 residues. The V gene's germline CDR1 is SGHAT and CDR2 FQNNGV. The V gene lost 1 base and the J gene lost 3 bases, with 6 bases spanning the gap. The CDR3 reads CASSLGGEETQYF. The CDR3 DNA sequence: TGTGCCAGCAGCTTAGGGGGAGAAGAGACCCAGTACTTC.